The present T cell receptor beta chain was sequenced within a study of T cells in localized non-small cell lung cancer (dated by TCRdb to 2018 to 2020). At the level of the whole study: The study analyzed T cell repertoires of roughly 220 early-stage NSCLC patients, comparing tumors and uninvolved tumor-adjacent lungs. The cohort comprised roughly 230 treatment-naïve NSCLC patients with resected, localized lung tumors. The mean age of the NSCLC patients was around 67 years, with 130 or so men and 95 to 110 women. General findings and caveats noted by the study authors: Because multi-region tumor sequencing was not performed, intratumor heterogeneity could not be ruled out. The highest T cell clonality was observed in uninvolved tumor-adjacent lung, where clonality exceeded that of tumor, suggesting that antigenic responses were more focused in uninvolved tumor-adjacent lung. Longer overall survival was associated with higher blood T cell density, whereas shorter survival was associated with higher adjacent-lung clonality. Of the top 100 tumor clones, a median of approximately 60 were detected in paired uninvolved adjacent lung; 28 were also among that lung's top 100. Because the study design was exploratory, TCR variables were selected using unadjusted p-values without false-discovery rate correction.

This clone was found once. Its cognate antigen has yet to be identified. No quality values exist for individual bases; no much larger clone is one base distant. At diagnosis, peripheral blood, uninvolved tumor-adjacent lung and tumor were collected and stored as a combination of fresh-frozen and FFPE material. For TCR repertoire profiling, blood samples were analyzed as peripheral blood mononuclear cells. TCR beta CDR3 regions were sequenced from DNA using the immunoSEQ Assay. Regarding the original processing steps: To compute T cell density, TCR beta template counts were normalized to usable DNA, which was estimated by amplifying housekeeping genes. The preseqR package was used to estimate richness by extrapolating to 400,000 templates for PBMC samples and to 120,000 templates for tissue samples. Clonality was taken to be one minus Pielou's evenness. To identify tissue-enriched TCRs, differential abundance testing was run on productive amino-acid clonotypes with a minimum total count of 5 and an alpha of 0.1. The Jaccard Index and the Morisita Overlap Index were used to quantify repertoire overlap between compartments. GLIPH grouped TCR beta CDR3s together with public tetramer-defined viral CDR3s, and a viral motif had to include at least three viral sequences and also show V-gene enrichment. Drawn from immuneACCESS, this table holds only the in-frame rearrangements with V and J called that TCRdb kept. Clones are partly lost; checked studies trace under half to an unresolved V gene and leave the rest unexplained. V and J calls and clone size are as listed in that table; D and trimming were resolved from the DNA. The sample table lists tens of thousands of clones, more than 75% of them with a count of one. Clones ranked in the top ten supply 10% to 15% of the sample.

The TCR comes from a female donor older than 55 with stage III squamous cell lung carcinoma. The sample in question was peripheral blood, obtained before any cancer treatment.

The DNA reads as follows: TGTGCCAGCAGCTTAGAGTACCATACCGGGGAGCTGTTTTTT. The encoded protein is CASSLEYHTGELFF. The rearrangement combines TRBV7-7 with TRBJ2-2, with the D gene not clear enough to name. The CDR3 sequence holds 14 residues, the cysteine and phenylalanine included. Just the 42-base CDR3 DNA is kept, in frame starting at base 1. The CDR1 and CDR2 encoded by the germline V gene (reference sequence) are SSHAT and FNYEAQ. V loses 1 base of germline sequence and J loses 5 bases, and the interval between the two ends is 8 bases.